A single sample is the source of the 4 T cell receptor beta chains below, sequenced in a study of blood T cell repertoires in COVID-19. Some clones are missing from TCRdb's copy, which holds only in-frame ones; the method was immunoSEQ multiplex PCR. The sample records 150,000 or so clones, 81% being singletons. The sequencing sample was made of peripheral blood. These receptors were obtained from a human donor with acute or convalescent COVID-19. The donor label of this sample is uncertain.

V gene TRBV5-1 combines with J gene TRBJ1-1; maybe TRBD1 (5 bases). The germline CDR1 and CDR2 sequences are SGHRS and YFSETQ. Trimming removed 0 bases from V and 2 bases from J, with 8 bases in between. CDR3 length: 14 residues. CDR3 protein: CASSLVRENTEAFF. DNA for the CDR3: TGCGCCAGCAGCTTGGTCAGGGAAAACACTGAAGCTTTCTTT.

This chain joins TRBV9 and TRBJ1-2; D gene ambiguous. Germline lookup yields CDR1 SGDLS and CDR2 YYNGEE. This CDR3 contains 14 residues. With 0 bases removed from V and 1 base from J, the gap between germline ends came to 7 bases. The CDR3 DNA reads as TGTGCCAGCAGCGTAGGGGCAGATAACTATGGCTACACCTTC. Amino acid sequence: CASSVGADNYGYTF.

The chain combines TRBV24-1 with TRBJ2-7, with 11 bases identical to TRBD2. Germline values: CDR1 KGHDR, CDR2 SFDVKD. With V trimmed by 10 bases and J by 2 bases, 18 bases remained unmatched. This CDR3 is 18 amino acids long. For the CDR3, the DNA is TGTGCCACTAACGAGGGACTAGCGGTAAATCCTCGACCCTACGAGCAGTACTTC. Its protein is CATNEGLAVNPRPYEQYF.

The chain uses TRBV5-8 and TRBJ1-1, with D possibly matching TRBD1 (6 bases). V was pared by 4 bases and J by 3 bases, with 13 bases between. CDR1 and CDR2 from the germline V gene are SGHTS and YDEGEE. The CDR3 contains 14 residues. The CDR3: CASSTDTGYTEAFF. CDR3 in DNA: TGTGCCAGCAGCACCGATACAGGGTACACTGAAGCTTTCTTT.